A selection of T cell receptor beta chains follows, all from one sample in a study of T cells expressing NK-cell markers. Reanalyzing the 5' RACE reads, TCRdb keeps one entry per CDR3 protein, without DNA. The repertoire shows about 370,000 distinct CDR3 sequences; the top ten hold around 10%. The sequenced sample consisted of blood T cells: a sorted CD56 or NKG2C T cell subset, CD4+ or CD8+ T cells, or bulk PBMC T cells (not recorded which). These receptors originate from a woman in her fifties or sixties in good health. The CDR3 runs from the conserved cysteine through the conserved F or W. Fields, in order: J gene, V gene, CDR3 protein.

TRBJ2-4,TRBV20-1,CSAVTPINIQYF
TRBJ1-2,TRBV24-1,CATSDSAGDYGYTF
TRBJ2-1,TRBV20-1,CSATRELGNEQFF
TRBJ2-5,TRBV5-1,CASSLVASGISTQYF
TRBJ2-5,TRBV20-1,CSARDPLLQETQYF
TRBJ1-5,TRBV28,CASSLEGFGSNQPQHF
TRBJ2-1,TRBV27,CASSLGLGAFNEQFF
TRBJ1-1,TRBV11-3,CASSKENTEAFF
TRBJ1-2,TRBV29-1,CSVDPAMGTSLGYTF
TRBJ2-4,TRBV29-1,CSVEGLQGAKGDIQYF
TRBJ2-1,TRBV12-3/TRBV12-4,CASSPDRGSRDEQFF
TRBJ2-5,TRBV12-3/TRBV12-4,CASSLIGLVWIETQYF
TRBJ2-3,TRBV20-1,CSALPPTDTQYF
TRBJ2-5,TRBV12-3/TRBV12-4,CASRPTWRTQYF
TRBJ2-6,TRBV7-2,CVGTSGRASGANVLTF
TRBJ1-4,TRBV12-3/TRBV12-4,CASSGIVTTNEKLFF
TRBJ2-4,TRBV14,CASSLQKNIQYF
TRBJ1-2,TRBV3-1,CASSQGGSTGRGYTF
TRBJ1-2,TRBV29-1,CSVGEGTGLRGYTF
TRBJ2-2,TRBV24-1,CATSDLIAGGNTGELFF
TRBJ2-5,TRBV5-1,CASSLVRLVPGVGETQYF
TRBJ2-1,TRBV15,CATSGGTSGRNEQFF
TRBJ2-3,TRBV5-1,CASSLAGTSGRVTDTQYF
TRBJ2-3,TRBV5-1,CASSMLTGVITDTQYF
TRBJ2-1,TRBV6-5,CASSYSASYEQFF
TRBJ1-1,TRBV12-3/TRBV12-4,CASSLREWDTEAFF
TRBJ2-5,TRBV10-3,CATGDLETQYF
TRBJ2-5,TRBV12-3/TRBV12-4,CATRTSTPETQYF
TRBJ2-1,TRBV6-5,CASRRTSGRGREQFF
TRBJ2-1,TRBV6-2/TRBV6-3,CASSHGTLKFF
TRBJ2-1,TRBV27,CASNPTAGLGEQFF
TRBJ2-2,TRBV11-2,CASSFSLLGTSGGNTGELFF
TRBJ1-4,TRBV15,CATSRDFSITNEKLFF
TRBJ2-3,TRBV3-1,CASSQRRGGTDTQYF
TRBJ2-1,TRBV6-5,CASSYSRVAGGGEQFF
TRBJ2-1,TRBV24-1,CATSDLEVAGVDEQFF
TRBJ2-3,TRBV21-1,CASSKEGEQVTDTQYF
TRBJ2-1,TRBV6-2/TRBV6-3,CASQRQAGGINEQFF
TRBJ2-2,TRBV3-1,CASTRAGLAATGELFF
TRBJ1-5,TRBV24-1,CATSHRGNQPQHF
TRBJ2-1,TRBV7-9,CASSLERGEQFF
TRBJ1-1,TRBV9,CASSVLGSTEAFF